This entry lists 5 T cell receptor beta chains sequenced from one sample in a study of T-cell memory formation after mild COVID-19. Each CDR3 protein gets one entry after TCRdb re-called the 5' RACE reads with MiXCR. The profile shows fewer than 50,000 distinct CDR3 sequences, roughly 9.8% of them singletons. The sequencing input was PBMCs or a T cell subset sorted from them (not recorded which). The source of these receptors is an adult woman who had mild COVID-19 (a few samples of this study predate the infection). Cell type and time point are not known.

The table lists this clonotype with a few counts. The genes are TRBV5-5 and TRBJ1-1; TRBD1 matches 8 bases. The CDR3 length is 13 residues. V dropped 2 bases and J dropped 5; count of bases not matched to a gene: 2. CDR1 SGHKS and CDR2 YYEKEE come from the germline V gene (reference sequence). CDR3 sequence reads: CASSFQGATEAFF. CDR3 DNA sequence: TGTGCCAGCAGCTTTCAGGGGGCAACTGAAGCTTTCTTT.

This clonotype was detected a few times. The rearrangement joins TRBV19 to TRBJ2-1, with D possibly being TRBD1 (5 bases). This CDR3 is built from 15 residues. Germline V lookup: CDR1 LNHDA, CDR2 SQIVND (reference sequence). V lost 4 bases and J lost 7, with 17 bases in between. CDR3 residues: CASSRGAGYMNEQFF. Here the CDR3 DNA reads TGTGCCAGTAGTAGGGGTGCAGGGTATATGAATGAGCAGTTCTTC.

In this sample, this clonotype turned up a few times. The chain is built from TRBV4-2 and TRBJ1-1, with D possibly matching TRBD1 (5 bases). The germline CDR1 and CDR2 sequences are LGHNA and YNFKEQ. V was shortened by 2 bases and J by 9 bases, with 10 bases between the two germline ends. This CDR3 region has 12 residues. The CDR3 bases are TGTGCCAGCAGCCAATCAACAGGTAAAGCTTTCTTT. Its translation: CASSQSTGKAFF.

This clonotype has only a few counts. This chain uses TRBV5-4 with TRBJ2-7, with 13 bases that match TRBD2. From germline, CDR1 is SGHNT and CDR2 YYREEE (reference sequence). The CDR3 contains 16 residues. V was pared by 4 bases and J by 7 bases, with 11 bases of the junction left unmatched. The CDR3 loop reads CASSPATSGGSSEQYF. The CDR3 nucleotides read TGTGCCAGCAGCCCAGCGACTAGCGGGGGGTCTAGTGAGCAGTACTTC. The whole variable domain, filled in from reference TRBV5-4 and TRBJ2-7, reads ETGVTQSPTHLIKTRGQQVTLRCSSQSGHNTVSWYQQALGQGPQFIFQYYREEENGRGNFPPRFSGLQFPNYSSELNVNALELDDSALYLCASSPATSGGSSEQYFGPGTRLTVT.

The CDR3 here is CASSAAGSGLETQYF. As DNA, the CDR3 is TGCGCCAGCAGCGCCGCCGGGAGCGGTCTAGAGACCCAGTACTTC. The rearrangement joins TRBV5-1 to TRBJ2-5, with D possibly being TRBD2 (6 bases). Germline CDR1 SGHRS, CDR2 YFSETQ. The V gene lost 4 bases and the J gene lost 4 bases, with 17 bases spanning the gap. The CDR3 consists of 15 residues.